Included here is one TCR beta chain sequence, with context. Produced via immunoSEQ multiplex PCR; TCRdb's table is partial and in-frame only. The sample shows over 100,000 clones, more than 80% of them seen only once. The source of the sample is a study of control samples from healthy donors and cancer patients. Germline V lookup: CDR1 MDHEN, CDR2 SYDVKM. Deletions cut 3 bases from V and 4 bases from J, with 24 bases between. The CDR3 extends over 18 amino acids. V usage is TRBV28 and J usage is TRBJ1-1; TRBD1 might be the D (6 bases). Sequenced material: blood. This receptor was identified in a man in his forties or fifties in good health. The CDR3 region has the DNA TGTGCCAGCAGTTTGCCCCAGCGGGGACACTTAACGGTCACTGAAGCTTTCTTT. Translating it yields CASSLPQRGHLTVTEAFF.